This is a list of T cell receptor beta chains from one sample in a study of blood T cells in healthy people across ages. MiXCR, applied by TCRdb to the 5' RACE reads, yields one record per CDR3 protein. This sample has 800,000 to 950,000 distinct CDR3 sequences, with about 29% found just once. This same sample was also taken into another study, of T cells of mothers and their children.

The sample comprised blood. The source is a woman aged 40-49 years in good health. Each CDR3 is given with its conserved first and last residue. D genes are given only for firm matches.

j_gene | d_gene | v_gene | CDR3aa
TRBJ2-7 | - | TRBV10-3 | CAISESNRAVSYEQYF
TRBJ1-5 | TRBD1 | TRBV12-3/TRBV12-4 | CASILEGTGQNQPQHF
TRBJ2-1 | - | TRBV10-3 | CAVTGYDEQFF
TRBJ2-5 | - | TRBV5-1 | CASGQSPKETQYF
TRBJ2-7 | TRBD1 | TRBV28 | CASSWAGTGELAYEQYF
TRBJ2-5 | TRBD2 | TRBV20-1 | CSPSSGGSNEQYF
TRBJ2-5 | - | TRBV7-2 | CASSLGISQETQYF
TRBJ2-1 | TRBD1 | TRBV20-1 | CSAIPGDRGGNEQFF
TRBJ1-1 | - | TRBV29-1 | CSAKYRDDTEAFF
TRBJ2-5 | TRBD1 | TRBV6-5 | CASSSPRTGQDTQYF
TRBJ2-1 | - | TRBV7-3 | CASSSRLGRSYNEQFF
TRBJ2-7 | - | TRBV6-1 | CAIQARAMYDEQYF
TRBJ1-2 | TRBD1 | TRBV20-1 | CSASRGQGNDGYTF
TRBJ2-1 | TRBD2 | TRBV20-1 | CSARLASGGANGQFF
TRBJ2-3 | TRBD2 | TRBV11-2 | CASSLGSGRTDTQYF
TRBJ1-2 | - | TRBV12-3/TRBV12-4 | CASSRTETNYGYTF
TRBJ1-3 | - | TRBV10-3 | CAIRNNSGNTIYF
TRBJ1-1 | TRBD1 | TRBV6-5 | CASSYLPDRGTEAFF
TRBJ1-1 | - | TRBV29-1 | CSVGEGSYSNTETFF
TRBJ2-1 | - | TRBV21-1 | CAREGCRCYSEQFF
TRBJ1-5 | - | TRBV6-5 | CASSYSSRVRFSNQPQHF
TRBJ1-5 | TRBD1 | TRBV19 | CASSIGPGTGFHQPQHF
TRBJ2-2 | TRBD2 | TRBV7-8 | CASSSDRVAGTTGELFF
TRBJ2-5 | TRBD2 | TRBV4-1 | CASSQDGLAGVETQYF
TRBJ2-3 | - | TRBV29-1 | CSVVRADTQYF
TRBJ2-2 | - | TRBV5-1 | CASSWKRGQPNTGELFF
TRBJ2-1 | TRBD2 | TRBV10-3 | CAISERGTSPYNEQFF
TRBJ1-2 | - | TRBV7-2 | CASSLVSYGYTF